This T cell receptor (beta chain) was documented in a study of cytomegalovirus exposure and HLA in healthy donors. Study outcomes and limitations: Within the data, a cluster of highly shared sequence variants was likely a sequencing artifact. Investigators reported 164 TCR beta chains as tied to cytomegalovirus.

Researchers ran the PCR with 60 Vbeta and 13 Jbeta primers. Sequenced by immunoSEQ multiplex PCR; TCRdb stores in-frame clones only, minus some. The table lists 220,000 or so clones, around 83% of them singletons. CDR3 length equals 19 residues. Deletions cut 5 bases from V and 2 bases from J, with 27 bases between. Per germline, CDR1 SEHNR and CDR2 FQNEAQ (reference sequence). The count of this clone is one. Antigen: not known. The V and J genes are TRBV7-9 and TRBJ1-1; D is perhaps TRBD1 (5 bases). The TCR was taken from a woman in her 40s in good health and CMV-seronegative. The sample comprised PBMCs. In nucleotides, the CDR3 is TGTGCCAGCAGCCTTTCGTCGACAGTTTGGATACCAACAAACACTGAAGCTTTCTTT. It specifies CASSLSSTVWIPTNTEAFF.